Presented here are 5 T cell receptor beta chains from one specimen sequenced in a study of T cells in Graves' hyperthyroidism and ophthalmopathy. It was RNA transcripts that yielded the amplified TCR beta CDR3 regions. An initial round of RT-PCR targeting the TCR CDR3 relied on the HTBI primer set. Each CDR3 protein is one row after TCRdb ran MiXCR on the multiplex PCR reads. Seen here are around 620,000 distinct CDR3 sequences, roughly 15% observed once, and the top ten hold 3.5% to 4%. Sequencing was carried out using blood. The source is a woman in her 30s with Graves' hyperthyroidism.

This clonotype was counted only a few times. This chain links TRBV7-9 with TRBJ2-1; 8 bases agree with TRBD1. Germline V CDR1 and CDR2: SEHNR, FQNEAQ (reference sequence). Trimming took 5 bases from V and 3 from J; bases not matched to a gene: 9. The length of the CDR3 is 16 residues. The CDR3 reads CASSPGTGKSYNEQFF. Written as DNA, the CDR3 is TGTGCCAGCAGCCCTGGGACAGGAAAAAGCTACAATGAGCAGTTCTTC.

Note on this clonotype: One base away lies a much larger clone, so this may be a sequencing read error. The CDR3 carries no conserved terminal phenylalanine or tryptophan, so it likely arises from a read error. The rearrangement uses TRBV13 and TRBJ2-1, with 10 bases lining up with TRBD2. Germline V CDR1 and CDR2: PRHDT, FYEKMQ (reference sequence). With V trimmed by 5 bases and J by 0 bases, 13 bases remained unmatched. This CDR3 comprises 19 residues. CDR3 region: CASSGTGTSAQSSYNEQFL. CDR3 nucleotide sequence: TGTGCCAGCAGCGGCACCGGGACTAGCGCCCAGAGCTCCTACAATGAGCAGTTCCTC.

This clonotype was observed a few times. The V gene is TRBV4-1, the J gene TRBJ2-1, with TRBD2 identical over 10 bases. V dropped 1 base and J dropped 9; count of bases not matched to a gene: 3. CDR3 length equals 14 residues. CDR1 is MGHRA and CDR2 is YSYEKL in the germline V gene. The CDR3 DNA reads as TGCGCCAGCAGCCAAGGGCTAGCGGGAGTTGAGCAGTTCTTC. It yields the protein CASSQGLAGVEQFF.

This clonotype was recorded at least ten times. The chain recombines TRBV11-2 with TRBJ2-1, with 8 positions matching TRBD2. The CDR3 is 19 amino acids. With 1 base clipped from V and 1 base from J, the junction kept 12 bases outside the gene matches. CDR1 is SGHAT and CDR2 is FQNNGV in the germline V gene. In DNA, the CDR3 is TGTGCCAGCAGCTTAGTCTCTCTGTCCGGGAGGGTATCCTACAATGAGCAGTTCTTC. Translation: CASSLVSLSGRVSYNEQFF.

This clonotype was seen ten or more times. The chain is built from TRBV28 and TRBJ1-1, with D unresolved. The CDR3 loop spans 11 amino acids. CDR1 and CDR2 from the germline V gene are MDHEN and SYDVKM. V dropped 7 bases and J dropped 3 bases, with 6 bases sitting between them. This chain's CDR3 is CASKRDTEAFF. The DNA for the CDR3 is TGTGCCAGCAAGCGGGACACTGAAGCTTTCTTT.